The clone carrying this T cell receptor (beta chain) was observed a single time. This entry comes from a study of cytotoxic CD8 clonotypes in ibrutinib-treated CLL. The repertoire was sequenced with immunoSEQ multiplex PCR; TCRdb's copy has only in-frame clones and lacks some. The repertoire consists of approximately 330,000 clones, with about 77% occurring once and the leading ten covering approximately 7%. CDR1 and CDR2 (germline): SNHLY, FYNNEI. V shed 2 bases and J shed 4 bases, with 10 bases lying between them. The CDR3 runs 14 residues. This TCR derives from a human donor with chronic lymphocytic leukemia. This specimen consisted of PBMCs, obtained before ibrutinib treatment. The chain links TRBV2 to TRBJ2-3, with no clear D. The CDR3 here is CASSESPGSDTQYF. The DNA for the CDR3 is TGTGCCAGCAGTGAATCTCCAGGATCAGATACGCAGTATTTT.